Below are 5 T cell receptor beta chains sequenced from a single sample in a study of T cell repertoires in cytomegalovirus infection. MiXCR, applied by TCRdb to the reads, yields one record per CDR3 protein. The sample lists approximately 1,000,000 distinct CDR3 sequences; 31% were seen once. Antigen specificity for these receptors is unknown. The material was cultured CD8+ T cells from PBMCs, obtained from culture after CMV antigen stimulation. The receptor source for this set is a human donor in good health (CMV status not recorded). Some clones in this sample may be carry-over from other donors' samples.

This clonotype was recorded a few times. The chain links TRBV5-4 to TRBJ2-3; 10 bases are shared with TRBD2. This CDR3 spans 19 amino acids. V dropped 3 bases and J dropped 4; count of bases not matched to a gene: 17. From germline, CDR1 is SGHNT and CDR2 YYREEE (reference sequence). This CDR3 reads CASSWKLVAGGKVADTQYF. CDR3 nucleotide sequence: TGTGCCAGCAGCTGGAAGTTGGTAGCGGGGGGTAAGGTTGCAGATACGCAGTATTTT.

This clonotype was found many times. The chain employs TRBV5-6 and TRBJ2-5; D is perhaps TRBD1 (5 bases). Germline assignment: CDR1 SGHDT and CDR2 YYEEEE. V was cut by 0 bases and J by 5 bases, with 17 bases left in between. The CDR3 has 16 residues. CDR3 DNA sequence: TGTGCCAGCAGCTTGGAAAGACAGCGAGCGAGGGAGACCCAGTACTTC. Encoded protein: CASSLERQRARETQYF.

In DNA, the CDR3 is TGTGCCAGCAGCTTAGGGCAGGGGGTAAAGCAGGGCTACACCTTC. Residues: CASSLGQGVKQGYTF. The chain links TRBV7-2 to TRBJ1-2; TRBD1 agrees at 7 bases. The germline V gene encodes CDR1 SGHTA and CDR2 FQGNSA. Trimming removed 1 base from V and 8 bases from J; junction bases left unmatched: 10. This CDR3 spans 15 amino acids.

This clonotype turned up a few times. The chain links TRBV13 to TRBJ2-7; 9 positions match TRBD1. CDR3 size: 14 residues. V shed 5 bases and J 5 bases; nucleotides not matched to a gene: 7. Germline loops: CDR1 PRHDT, CDR2 FYEKMQ (reference sequence). The DNA for the CDR3 is TGTGCCAGCAGCGCGGGACAGGGCTTCCACGAGCAGTACTTC. Its translation: CASSAGQGFHEQYF. The full variable domain, with the rest looked up from reference TRBV13 and TRBJ2-7, is AAGVIQSPRHLIKEKRETATLKCYPIPRHDTVYWYQQGPGQDPQFLISFYEKMQSDKGSIPDRFSAQQFSDYHSELNMSSLELGDSALYFCASSAGQGFHEQYFGPGTRLTVT.

The chain is built from TRBV28 and TRBJ2-2; TRBD2 aligns across 12 bases. The J segment lost 7 bases and the V segment lost 3 bases, leaving 3 bases of the junction unmatched. CDR1 and CDR2 from the germline V gene are MDHEN and SYDVKM. This CDR3 contains 15 residues. In DNA form, the CDR3 reads TGTGCCAGCAGTTTTCTAGCGGGGGGGATCGGGGAGCTGTTTTTT. Translating gives CASSFLAGGIGELFF. Variable domain in full (rest from reference TRBV28 and TRBJ2-2): DVKVTQSSRYLVKRTGEKVFLECVQDMDHENMFWYRQDPGLGLRLIYFSYDVKMKEKGDIPEGYSVSREKKERFSLILESASTNQTSMYLCASSFLAGGIGELFFGEGSRLTVL.